The 32 T cell receptor beta chains in this list originate from one sample, sequenced in a study of T-cell reconstitution after alpha-beta-depleted transplantation in children. Unique molecular identifiers were built into the TCRbeta library. TCRdb fed the PCR reads into MiXCR, producing one record per CDR3 protein. The data show some 300,000 distinct CDR3 sequences, with 9.5% to 13% seen just once and 7.5% held by the top ten. Sequenced material: PBMCs, taken before TCRalphabeta/CD19-depleted stem cell transplant. These receptors came from a boy younger than two with acute myeloid leukemia, due to receive a stem cell transplant.

At least ten counts were recorded for this clonotype. The CDR3 sequence: CATSDSRREPYNEQFF. CDR3 nucleotide sequence: TGTGCCACCAGTGATTCCAGGAGGGAGCCCTACAATGAGCAGTTCTTC. The V gene is TRBV24-1, the J gene TRBJ2-1; D is possibly TRBD2 (6 bases). CDR3 length: 16 amino acids. Germline assignment: CDR1 KGHDR and CDR2 SFDVKD. Trimming cost V 2 bases and J 2 bases, with 12 bases left between them.

This clonotype was observed at least ten times. V gene TRBV28 combines with J gene TRBJ1-5; D gene unclear. The CDR3 contains 14 residues. V was cut by 1 base and J by 6 bases, with 10 bases left in between. Germline loops: CDR1 MDHEN, CDR2 SYDVKM. The CDR3 is CASSLSPTGQPQHF. In nucleotides, the CDR3 is TGTGCCAGCAGTTTATCCCCAACCGGTCAGCCCCAGCATTTT.

This clonotype has at least ten counts. This sequence joins TRBV29-1 and TRBJ2-2; TRBD1 agrees at 9 bases. Per the germline V gene, CDR1 is SQVTM and CDR2 is ANQGSEA. J lost 4 bases, V lost 8 bases, and 8 bases had no gene match. This CDR3 is built from 14 residues. The DNA of the CDR3 is TGCAGCTTCCGGGACAGGGAAGGCACCGGGGAGCTGTTTTTT. Encoded protein: CSFRDREGTGELFF.

This clonotype has a count of ten or more. CDR3 sequence (DNA): TGCAGTGCTAGAGATCAGGGGGGGGCGAGACCCTACGAGCAGTACTTC. Protein product: CSARDQGGARPYEQYF. V is TRBV20-1 and J is TRBJ2-7; either TRBD1 or TRBD2 may supply D (7 bases each). V lost 0 bases, J lost 2 bases, and 17 bases lay in between. The CDR3 loop spans 16 amino acids. Germline CDR1 is DFQATT and CDR2 is SNEGSKA (reference sequence).

This clonotype has ten or more counts. The V and J genes are TRBV4-3 and TRBJ1-3; TRBD1 matches at 9 bases. Trimming took 3 bases from V and 1 from J; bases not matched to a gene: 4. This CDR3 comprises 16 residues. Germline assignment: CDR1 LGHNA and CDR2 YSLEER. The CDR3 reads CASSQGQGRSGNTIYF. As DNA, the CDR3 is TGCGCCAGCAGCCAGGGACAGGGACGGTCTGGAAACACCATATATTTT.

The table lists this clonotype with many counts. The rearrangement links TRBV10-3 to TRBJ2-1; TRBD2 agrees at 7 bases. The CDR3 covers 12 residues. Germline V gives CDR1 ENHRY, CDR2 SYGVKD. J lost 9 bases, V lost 5 bases, and 4 bases had no gene match. The CDR3 nucleotides read TGTGCCATCAGTCCCGGGGGGATTGAGCAGTTCTTC. Translation: CAISPGGIEQFF.

This clonotype appeared many times. V is TRBV7-6 and J is TRBJ2-7, with D possibly matching TRBD1 (6 bases). V lost 2 bases and J 2 bases, leaving 10 bases between the germline ends. Germline-derived CDR1 and CDR2 are SGHVS and FNYEAQ. The CDR3 spans 14 residues. The CDR3 reads CASSLNRDTYEQYF. CDR3 DNA: TGTGCCAGCAGCTTAAACAGGGATACCTACGAGCAGTACTTC.

This clonotype was seen only a few times. The chain is built from TRBV7-3 and TRBJ1-1; 7 bases are shared with TRBD1. V dropped 0 bases and J dropped 1; count of bases not matched to a gene: 8. In germline, CDR1 is SGHTA, CDR2 FQGTGA. The CDR3 consists of 17 residues. For the CDR3, the DNA is TGTGCCAGCAGCTTAACAGCAAACAGGGGCCCGAACACTGAAGCTTTCTTT. Encoded protein: CASSLTANRGPNTEAFF.

This clonotype was recorded many times. This chain's CDR3 is CATVNTGGWNDYGYTF. The CDR3 bases are TGTGCCACAGTTAATACAGGGGGATGGAATGACTATGGCTACACCTTC. V is TRBV6-5 and J is TRBJ1-2; 8 bases line up with TRBD1. J was trimmed by 3 bases and V by 10 bases; bases with no gene match: 16. The germline V gene has CDR1 MNHEY and CDR2 SVGAGI. The CDR3 is 16 residues long.

The gene calls are TRBV7-3 and TRBJ2-6; D may be TRBD1 (5 bases). This CDR3 region has 18 residues. V lost 5 bases, J lost 0 bases, and 17 bases lay in between. The germline V gene encodes CDR1 SGHTA and CDR2 FQGTGA. DNA for the CDR3: TGTGCCAGCAGCGCTAAGAGTCCAGGGTCCTCTGGGGCCAACGTCCTGACTTTC. Protein sequence: CASSAKSPGSSGANVLTF. The variable domain in full, with the rest retrieved from reference TRBV7-3 and TRBJ2-6, is GAGVSQTPSNKVTEKGKYVELRCDPISGHTALYWYRQSLGQGPEFLIYFQGTGAADDSGLPNDRFFAVRPEGSVSTLKIQRTERGDSAVYLCASSAKSPGSSGANVLTFGAGSRLTVL.

A word on this clonotype: A much larger clone differs by one base, so this may be a read error. The chain carries TRBV29-1 and TRBJ2-7; D could derive from TRBD1 or TRBD2 (5 bases each). Germline assignment: CDR1 SQVTM and CDR2 ANQGSEA. CDR3 size: 16 residues. V shed 6 bases and J shed 5 bases, with 26 bases lying between them. This CDR3 is CSVKWGPGPRKNEQYF. CDR3 nucleotide sequence: TGCAGCGTCAAATGGGGACCGGGACCGCGGAAGAACGAGCAGTACTTC.

This clonotype was seen repeatedly, ten times or more. The genes are TRBV20-1 and TRBJ2-5, with D maybe TRBD2 (6 bases). The CDR3 totals 14 residues. Germline CDR1 and CDR2: DFQATT and SNEGSKA (reference sequence). Deletions cut 0 bases from V and 5 bases from J, with 13 bases between. The CDR3 loop reads CSARDSGGFETQYF. In DNA form, the CDR3 reads TGCAGTGCTAGAGACTCTGGGGGGTTCGAGACCCAGTACTTC.

To note about this clonotype: A much bigger clone sits one base away, suggesting this may be a read error. The chain links TRBV7-3 to TRBJ2-5, with 8 bases aligning to TRBD2. The CDR3 is 15 residues long. Per the germline V gene, CDR1 is SGHTA and CDR2 is FQGTGA. This CDR3 is CASSSPTSDQETRYF. The CDR3 DNA reads as TGTGCCAGCAGCTCACCGACTAGCGACCAAGAGACCCGGTACTTC.

This clonotype occurred many times. This sequence joins TRBV20-1 and TRBJ1-2, with D hard to call. The CDR3 extends over 14 amino acids. The germline V and J ends were trimmed by 1 base and 4 bases, with 13 bases remaining between them. Germline-derived CDR1 and CDR2 are DFQATT and SNEGSKA (reference sequence). The CDR3 DNA reads as TGCAGTGCTAGAGCTGGGCAGCCCTCCTATGGCTACACCTTC. Amino acid sequence: CSARAGQPSYGYTF.

The sample holds a few counts of this clonotype. The J gene is TRBJ2-1, the V gene TRBV10-3, with TRBD1 identical over 9 bases. The CDR3 has 15 residues. Trimming took 7 bases from V and 7 from J; bases not matched to a gene: 11. Germline-derived CDR1 and CDR2 are ENHRY and SYGVKD. CDR3 DNA: TGTGCCATCACCGGGGACAGGGAATCGGGGAATGAGCAGTTCTTC. Its protein is CAITGDRESGNEQFF.

The sample holds many counts of this clonotype. The chain couples TRBV4-3 to TRBJ2-7, with 10 bases lining up with TRBD2. Germline-derived CDR1 and CDR2 are LGHNA and YSLEER. The trim removed 0 bases at V and 7 bases at J, leaving 12 bases unmatched. The CDR3 is made up of 17 amino acids. The CDR3 DNA reads TGCGCCAGCAGCCAAGATAGAGTGCTAGCGGGAGCCGGGGAGCAGTACTTC. Translation: CASSQDRVLAGAGEQYF.

The chain uses TRBV19 and TRBJ2-7; D is tentatively TRBD1 or TRBD2 (7 bases each). Germline loops: CDR1 LNHDA, CDR2 SQIVND (reference sequence). The CDR3 covers 14 residues. With 5 bases removed from V and 0 bases from J, the gap between germline ends came to 11 bases. Written as DNA, the CDR3 is TGTGCCAGTAGTCGGGGGGACAGCTCCTACGAGCAGTACTTC. Amino acids: CASSRGDSSYEQYF. Combining the CDR3 with reference TRBV19 and TRBJ2-7 gives the whole variable domain DGGITQSPKYLFRKEGQNVTLSCEQNLNHDAMYWYRQDPGQGLRLIYYSQIVNDFQKGDIAEGYSVSREKKESFPLTVTSAQKNPTAFYLCASSRGDSSYEQYFGPGTRLTVT.

This clonotype was seen more than once but under ten times. The rearrangement uses TRBV3-1 and TRBJ2-7, with 7 bases lining up with TRBD1. CDR1 is LGHDT and CDR2 is YNNKEL in the germline V gene (reference sequence). The CDR3 sequence is 16 residues long. The V gene end was trimmed by 0 bases and the J gene end by 2 bases; junction bases not matched to a gene: 7. CDR3 sequence reads: CASSQDPGQLAYEQYF. The CDR3 DNA is TGTGCCAGCAGCCAAGACCCGGGACAGCTAGCCTACGAGCAGTACTTC.

This clonotype has a count of ten or more. V usage is TRBV15 and J usage is TRBJ2-2; TRBD1 aligns across 11 bases. Unmatched junction bases numbered 4, after V lost 8 bases and J lost 2 bases. The germline CDR1 and CDR2 sequences are LNHNV and YYDKDF (reference sequence). The CDR3 loop spans 15 amino acids. As DNA, the CDR3 is TGTGCCACCGCCGGACAGGGGGCTAACACCGGGGAGCTGTTTTTT. Translated: CATAGQGANTGELFF.

This clonotype occurred many times. The chain uses TRBV7-2 and TRBJ2-5; a weak D match, TRBD1 (5 bases). The CDR3 length is 13 residues. The germline V and J ends were trimmed by 3 bases and 5 bases, with 10 bases remaining between them. CDR1 is SGHTA and CDR2 is FQGNSA in the germline V gene. The CDR3 here is CASSFKGAETQYF. The DNA for the CDR3 is TGTGCCAGCAGCTTTAAAGGGGCCGAGACCCAGTACTTC.

In the case of this clonotype: As the CDR3 is not closed by the conserved phenylalanine or tryptophan, this likely results from a read error. It is unclear where the CDR3 begins or ends on the DNA, so no DNA is shown, and the CDR3 is as TCRdb lists it. The chain carries TRBV28 and TRBJ2-1; the D segment call TRBD2 is taken from the table without a DNA check. Germline loops: CDR1 MDHEN, CDR2 SYDVKM. Inclusive of both ends, the CDR3 amounts to 20 amino acids. CDR3 sequence: CAAVKSSSTGSRRMTSGPRI.

Ten or more counts support this clonotype. The chain has TRBV12-3 or TRBV12-4 and TRBJ1-2; TRBD1 might be the D (6 bases). Trimming left V 6 bases short and J 5 bases short, with 13 bases between. There are 13 residues in the CDR3. The DNA of the CDR3 is TGTGCCAGCAGGCCCGGGACATCTTATGGCTACACCTTC. Translated: CASRPGTSYGYTF.

This clonotype was recorded many times. J is TRBJ1-5 and V is TRBV7-3; 7 positions match TRBD1. This CDR3 has 16 residues. The germline V gene encodes CDR1 SGHTA and CDR2 FQGTGA. With 5 bases clipped from V and 2 bases from J, the junction kept 9 bases outside the gene matches. This CDR3 reads CASSPRQGKGNQPQHF. For the CDR3, the DNA is TGTGCCAGCAGCCCTCGACAGGGAAAAGGCAATCAGCCCCAGCATTTT.

The table lists this clonotype with many counts. The rearrangement links TRBV7-9 to TRBJ1-2; D may be TRBD1 (5 bases). Per the germline V gene, CDR1 is SEHNR and CDR2 is FQNEAQ (reference sequence). This CDR3 comprises 15 residues. Trimming pared 4 bases from V and 8 bases from J, leaving 20 bases between. The CDR3 DNA sequence: TGTGCCAGCAGCTACCGGGCCGGGGGGATTTCAGGCTACACCTTC. Translated, it gives CASSYRAGGISGYTF.

This clonotype was found a few times. DNA for the CDR3: TGTGCCAGCAGTGTTCTAGCGGGGGAGGGCACCGGGGAGCTGTTTTTT. This encodes CASSVLAGEGTGELFF. The chain is built from TRBV6-1 and TRBJ2-2; 10 nucleotides agree with TRBD2. V trimming: 4 bases; J trimming: 4 bases; junction bases outside the gene matches: 6. The length of the CDR3 is 16 residues. From germline, CDR1 is MNHNS and CDR2 SASEGT.

This clonotype was recorded at least ten times. The V and J genes are TRBV28 and TRBJ1-5; weak D call: TRBD1 (5 bases). The V gene lost 3 bases and the J gene lost 2 bases, with 20 bases spanning the gap. The CDR3 totals 18 residues. The germline V gene has CDR1 MDHEN and CDR2 SYDVKM. CDR3 sequence (DNA): TGTGCCAGCAGTTTTTCGTTTGGGGGGTTATTTGGCAATCAGCCCCAGCATTTT. Its protein is CASSFSFGGLFGNQPQHF.

There are many counts of this clonotype. The J gene is TRBJ2-7, the V gene TRBV5-1; D perhaps matches TRBD1 (7 bases). CDR3 length equals 15 residues. Germline lookup yields CDR1 SGHRS and CDR2 YFSETQ. The V end was cut by 3 bases, the J end by 2 bases, with 15 bases between. CDR3 DNA: TGCGCCAGCAGCTGGGGAGGTGGGACAGCCTACGAGCAGTACTTC. This translates into CASSWGGGTAYEQYF. The full variable domain, in which reference TRBV5-1 and TRBJ2-7 provide the parts outside the CDR3, is KAGVTQTPRYLIKTRGQQVTLSCSPISGHRSVSWYQQTPGQGLQFLFEYFSETQRNKGNFPGRFSGRQFSNSRSEMNVSTLELGDSALYLCASSWGGGTAYEQYFGPGTRLTVT.

This clonotype has a count of ten or more. The chain employs TRBV28 and TRBJ2-7, with no clear D. Trimming pared 7 bases from V and 6 bases from J, leaving 13 bases between. The CDR3 totals 12 residues. Looked up from germline, CDR1 is MDHEN and CDR2 is SYDVKM. CDR3 protein: CASTALLGEQYF. CDR3 in DNA: TGTGCCAGCACCGCCTTGTTGGGCGAGCAGTACTTC.

At least ten counts were recorded for this clonotype. The chain is built from TRBV12-3 or TRBV12-4 and TRBJ2-6; D is unclear. The CDR3 has 11 residues. V lost 7 bases to trimming and J lost 8 bases, with 6 bases between them. CDR3 region: CASTRTNVLTF. For the CDR3, the DNA is TGTGCCAGCACCCGCACCAACGTCCTGACTTTC.

Concerning this clonotype: The conserved phenylalanine or tryptophan is not found at the CDR3 terminus, so this likely reflects a read error. The chain links TRBV20-1 to TRBJ2-1; a possible D gene is TRBD2 (7 bases). V dropped 2 bases and J dropped 0 bases, with 8 bases sitting between them. The CDR3 is 14 amino acids. The V gene's germline CDR1 is DFQATT and CDR2 SNEGSKA (reference sequence). This chain's CDR3 is CSARRGGSYNEQFL. The DNA of the CDR3 is TGCAGTGCTAGAAGGGGGGGCTCCTACAATGAGCAGTTCTTA.

This clonotype was detected ten times or more. The chain carries TRBV29-1 and TRBJ2-7; 11 bases are shared with TRBD2. Germline-derived CDR1 and CDR2 are SQVTM and ANQGSEA. The CDR3 contains 14 residues. V trimming: 5 bases; J trimming: 2 bases; junction bases outside the gene matches: 5. CDR3 region: CSVQGSGRAYEQYF. The CDR3 region has the DNA TGCAGCGTTCAAGGTAGCGGGAGGGCCTACGAGCAGTACTTC.

This clonotype came up many times. The chain carries TRBV12-3 or TRBV12-4 and TRBJ2-3; weak D call: TRBD2 (6 bases). The length of the CDR3 is 14 residues. V lost 3 bases and J lost 3, with 10 bases in between. DNA of the CDR3: TGTGCCAGCAGTTTCTTTGGGGGGACAGATACGCAGTATTTT. It translates to CASSFFGGTDTQYF.